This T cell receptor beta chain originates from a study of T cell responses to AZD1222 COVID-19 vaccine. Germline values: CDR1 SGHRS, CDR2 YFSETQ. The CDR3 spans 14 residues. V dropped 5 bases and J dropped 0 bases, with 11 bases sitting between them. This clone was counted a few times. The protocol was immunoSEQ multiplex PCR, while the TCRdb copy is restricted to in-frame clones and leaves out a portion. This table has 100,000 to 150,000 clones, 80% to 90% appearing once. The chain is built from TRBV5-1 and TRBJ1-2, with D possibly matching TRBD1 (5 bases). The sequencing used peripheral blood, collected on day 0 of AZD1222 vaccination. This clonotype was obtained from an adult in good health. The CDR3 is CASSPGQANYGYTF. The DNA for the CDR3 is TGCGCCAGCAGTCCAGGGCAAGCTAACTATGGCTACACCTTC.